The T cell receptor (beta chain) under discussion was sequenced for a study of blood T cell repertoires in COVID-19. Study overall: COVID-19 samples, acute and convalescent, were from the United States, Italy and Spain.

In the authors' workflow: The authors estimated nucleated cell counts from reference gene primer amplification. The repertoire was sequenced with immunoSEQ multiplex PCR; TCRdb's copy has only in-frame clones and lacks some. That table furnishes V, J and clone size, whereas the DNA furnished D and trimming. Among fewer than 200,000 clones, 82% were seen once, and the ten largest hold roughly 9%. Germline CDR1 SGDLS, CDR2 YYNGEE. The CDR3 is 16 amino acids. Losses at the gene ends were 4 bases for V and 4 bases for J; bases not matched to a gene: 11. The chain combines TRBV9 with TRBJ1-2, with TRBD1 identical over 9 bases. The source material was peripheral blood. This receptor was identified in an older woman with acute or convalescent COVID-19. CDR3 sequence: CASSKTGTGSIYGYTF. The CDR3 nucleotides read TGTGCCAGCAGCAAGACCGGGACAGGGTCAATCTATGGCTACACCTTC.